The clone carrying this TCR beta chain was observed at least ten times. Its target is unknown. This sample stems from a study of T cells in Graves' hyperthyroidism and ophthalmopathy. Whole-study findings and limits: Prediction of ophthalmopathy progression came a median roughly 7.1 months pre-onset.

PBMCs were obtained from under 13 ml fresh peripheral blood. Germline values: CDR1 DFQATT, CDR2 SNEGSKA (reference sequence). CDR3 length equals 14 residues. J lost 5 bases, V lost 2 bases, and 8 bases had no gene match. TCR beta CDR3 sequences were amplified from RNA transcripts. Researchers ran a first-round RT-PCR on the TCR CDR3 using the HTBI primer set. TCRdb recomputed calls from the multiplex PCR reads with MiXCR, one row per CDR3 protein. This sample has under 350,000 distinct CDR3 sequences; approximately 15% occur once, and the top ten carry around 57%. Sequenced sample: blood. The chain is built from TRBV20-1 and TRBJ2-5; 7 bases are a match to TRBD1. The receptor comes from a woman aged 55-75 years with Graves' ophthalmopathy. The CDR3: CSARPPRTGETQYF. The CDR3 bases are TGCAGTGCTAGACCCCCCCGGACAGGCGAGACCCAGTACTTC.